These 10 T cell receptor beta chains were all obtained from the same sample, sequenced in a study of shared clonotypes between healthy human individuals. TCRdb's table, derived via immunoSEQ multiplex PCR, lists solely in-frame clones and lacks some. The sample has 950,000 to 1,100,000 clones, around four fifths seen once; the top ten hold approximately 1.5%. The sample comprised memory CD4+ T cells sorted from blood. Subset of the sample: CD45RA-negative fraction. The origin of the receptors is a man younger than 35 in good health.

In its sample, this clone was seen a few times. This sequence joins TRBV5-1 and TRBJ1-6, with 10 bases matching TRBD1. This CDR3 comprises 15 residues. Trimming took 0 bases from V and 10 from J; bases not matched to a gene: 4. Looked up from germline, CDR1 is SGHRS and CDR2 is YFSETQ. This CDR3 is CASSLAGDRGSPLHF. The CDR3 bases are TGCGCCAGCAGCTTGGCTGGGGACAGGGGATCACCCCTCCACTTT.

The chain uses TRBV6-5 and TRBJ2-3; no clear D. Trimming left V 7 bases short and J 3 bases short, with 11 bases between. The CDR3 contains 13 residues. From germline, CDR1 is MNHEY and CDR2 SVGAGI. The DNA of the CDR3 is TGTGCCAGCACCGCACCCGGGACAGATACGCAGTATTTT. Translated: CASTAPGTDTQYF.

This clone was seen just once. The chain joins TRBV20-1 to TRBJ2-1, with D perhaps assigned TRBD1 or TRBD2 (5 bases each). Deletions cut 6 bases from V and 9 bases from J, with 12 bases between. The CDR3 covers 11 residues. Germline-derived CDR1 and CDR2 are DFQATT and SNEGSKA (reference sequence). CDR3 nucleotides: TGCAGTGCCCTCCGGGACGTTGAGCAGTTCTTC. This codes for CSALRDVEQFF.

This sequence joins TRBV11-2 and TRBJ2-3; tentative D call: TRBD1 (8 bases). This CDR3 contains 16 residues. Trimming took off 5 bases at V and 4 bases at J, with 19 bases between the two ends. Looked up from germline, CDR1 is SGHAT and CDR2 is FQNNGV. The CDR3 is CASSPIQGGFADTQYF. DNA of the CDR3: TGTGCCAGCAGCCCGATACAGGGGGGGTTCGCAGATACGCAGTATTTT.

The V call is TRBV4-3, the J call TRBJ1-6; perhaps TRBD1 as D (5 bases). V was clipped by 1 base and J by 7 bases, with 17 bases between them. Germline lookup yields CDR1 LGHNA and CDR2 YSLEER. The CDR3 is 17 amino acids. In nucleotides, the CDR3 is TGCGCCAGCAGCCAAGTTCGAGGACAAGGGGAAAATTCACCCCTCCACTTT. Translating it yields CASSQVRGQGENSPLHF.

V is TRBV9 and J is TRBJ2-1; 7 bases are shared with TRBD2. The CDR3 is 16 amino acids. The germline V gene encodes CDR1 SGDLS and CDR2 YYNGEE. Trimming removed 4 bases from V and 4 bases from J; junction bases left unmatched: 11. The CDR3 coding sequence is TGTGCCAGCAGCCCGGCTATGGCGGGAGCTTACAATGAGCAGTTCTTC. Protein product: CASSPAMAGAYNEQFF.

The V call is TRBV7-3, the J call TRBJ1-1; possible D gene TRBD1, 6 bases. The CDR3 spans 14 residues. Germline CDR1 is SGHTA and CDR2 is FQGTGA. V lost 5 bases and J 8 bases, leaving 18 bases between the germline ends. The CDR3 reads CASSPAPGAQEAFF. The DNA for the CDR3 is TGTGCCAGCAGCCCTGCCCCGGGGGCCCAAGAAGCTTTCTTT.

V gene TRBV18 combines with J gene TRBJ2-3, with D maybe TRBD2 (6 bases). CDR1 and CDR2 (germline): KGHSH, LQKENI. Trimming removed 2 bases at V and 3 bases at J, with 12 bases between. The CDR3 loop spans 15 amino acids. The CDR3 sequence: CASSPGGTWTDTQYF. CDR3 in DNA: TGTGCCAGCTCACCAGGCGGGACCTGGACAGATACGCAGTATTTT.

The V call is TRBV6-1, the J call TRBJ2-7; 10 bases are shared with TRBD1. CDR1 is MNHNS, CDR2 SASEGT, per germline. Losses at the gene ends were 8 bases for V and 2 bases for J; bases not matched to a gene: 3. The CDR3 consists of 13 residues. The DNA of the CDR3 is TGTGCCAGCGGAGACAGGGGGCCCTACGAGCAGTACTTC. This codes for CASGDRGPYEQYF.

This clone was counted between two and nine times. The J gene is TRBJ1-5, the V gene TRBV30; D is undetermined. Germline CDR1 and CDR2: GTSNPN and SVGIG (reference sequence). Trimming removed 0 bases at V and 0 bases at J, with 9 bases between. This CDR3 is built from 15 residues. The CDR3 is CAWSVFGRSNQPQHF. The CDR3 nucleotides read TGTGCCTGGAGTGTATTCGGGCGTAGCAATCAGCCCCAGCATTTT.